Below are 16 T cell receptor beta chains sequenced from a single sample in a study of early T cells in non-severe SARS-CoV-2 infection. TCRdb re-analysed the 5' RACE reads in MiXCR, keeping a single row per CDR3 protein. Altogether approximately 71,000 distinct CDR3 sequences are present, 11% being singletons, with the ten largest covering about 6.4%. The sequencing sample was made of whole blood. The receptors originated from an adult who was a healthcare worker with PCR-confirmed SARS-CoV-2 infection or an uninfected control (not recorded which).

The V and J genes are TRBV13 and TRBJ2-3; weak D call: TRBD2 (6 bases). The CDR3 extends over 17 amino acids. Germline V lookup: CDR1 PRHDT, CDR2 FYEKMQ (reference sequence). V was trimmed by 7 bases and J by 2 bases, leaving 22 bases between them. The CDR3 reads CASNHGKERAHTDTQYF. The CDR3 nucleotides are TGTGCCAGCAACCACGGAAAGGAGCGGGCACACACAGATACGCAGTATTTT.

This clonotype was picked up a small number of times. The chain recombines TRBV7-9 with TRBJ2-7; TRBD2 matches 12 bases. CDR3 length: 15 residues. CDR1 and CDR2 (germline): SEHNR, FQNEAQ (reference sequence). V shed 4 bases and J 4 bases; nucleotides not matched to a gene: 5. In DNA form, the CDR3 reads TGTGCCAGCAGCTCCCTGACTAGCGGGAGTTACGAGCAGTACTTC. Amino acid sequence: CASSSLTSGSYEQYF.

This chain uses TRBV28 with TRBJ2-1; 11 nucleotides align to TRBD2. This CDR3 region has 14 residues. V trimming: 3 bases; J trimming: 9 bases; junction bases outside the gene matches: 4. Germline V CDR1 and CDR2: MDHEN, SYDVKM. CDR3 in amino acids: CASSFLSGRGEQFF. The CDR3 DNA is TGTGCCAGCAGTTTTCTTAGCGGGAGGGGTGAGCAGTTCTTC.

The sample holds many counts of this clonotype. The genes are TRBV2 and TRBJ2-4; TRBD2 is a possible D gene (5 bases). Trimming removed 7 bases from V and 7 bases from J, with 20 bases in between. CDR1 and CDR2 (germline): SNHLY, FYNNEI. The CDR3 is 15 amino acids. The CDR3 DNA is TGTGCCAGCACCCTGGGGAGAGTCCGCACCAACATTCAGTACTTC. Its translation: CASTLGRVRTNIQYF.

This clonotype was counted at least ten times. The chain links TRBV6-1 to TRBJ2-1; a weak D match, TRBD2 (5 bases). Germline CDR1 and CDR2: MNHNS and SASEGT. CDR3 length: 15 residues. V lost 1 base to trimming and J lost 10 bases, with 17 bases between them. The CDR3 loop is CASSEVAGQTGEQFF. The CDR3 DNA reads as TGTGCCAGCAGTGAAGTGGCGGGCCAAACGGGGGAGCAGTTCTTC.

This clonotype was recorded many times. The V call is TRBV20-1, the J call TRBJ2-1; 9 nucleotides align to TRBD2. V trimming: 2 bases; J trimming: 8 bases; junction bases outside the gene matches: 7. CDR1 and CDR2 (germline): DFQATT, SNEGSKA (reference sequence). The CDR3 runs 14 residues. The CDR3 DNA reads TGCAGTGCTAGACTTAGCGGGAGAATGGATGAGCAGTTCTTC. Amino acid sequence: CSARLSGRMDEQFF.

V usage is TRBV14 and J usage is TRBJ2-5, with TRBD2 as a possible D gene (6 bases). With 2 bases removed from V and 2 bases from J, the gap between germline ends came to 9 bases. Germline CDR1 SGHDN, CDR2 FVKESK. This CDR3 is built from 14 residues. In nucleotides, the CDR3 is TGTGCCAGCAGCCAACTAGCGCTGCAAGAGACCCAGTACTTC. It translates to CASSQLALQETQYF.

The rearrangement links TRBV20-1 to TRBJ2-7, with 11 bases identical to TRBD2. From germline, CDR1 is DFQATT and CDR2 SNEGSKA (reference sequence). J gave up 6 bases and V 5 bases, and 12 bases lay outside the gene matches. The CDR3 sequence is 15 residues long. In DNA, the CDR3 is TGCAGTGCTGGCTTTAGCGGGAGGGCCGTCGGCGAGCAGTACTTC. Translating gives CSAGFSGRAVGEQYF.

Ten or more counts support this clonotype. The chain uses TRBV5-5 and TRBJ1-1; D ambiguous. This CDR3 is built from 12 residues. CDR1 is SGHKS, CDR2 YYEKEE, per germline (reference sequence). Trimming pared 0 bases from V and 7 bases from J, leaving 7 bases between. CDR3 nucleotides: TGTGCCAGCAGCTTGGGTCAAGGTGAAGCTTTCTTT. Protein: CASSLGQGEAFF.

In this sample, this clonotype turned up many times. V usage is TRBV12-3 or TRBV12-4 and J usage is TRBJ2-1; 12 bases are a match to TRBD2. This CDR3 contains 13 residues. The V and J ends lost 6 bases and 9 bases, in that order; junction bases with no gene match: 3. The CDR3 region has the DNA TGTGCCAGCAGACTAGCGGGAGGCGGTGAGCAGTTCTTC. It encodes CASRLAGGGEQFF.

This clonotype appeared many times. This sequence joins TRBV6-4 and TRBJ2-1; 11 nucleotides align to TRBD2. The CDR3 is 15 amino acids. Germline CDR1 reads MRHNA; CDR2 reads SNTAGT. Germline trimming cut 2 bases from V and 3 bases from J; bases unmatched to any gene: 0. In DNA, the CDR3 is TGTGCCAGCAGTGACACTAGCGGGAGCTACAATGAGCAGTTCTTC. It translates to CASSDTSGSYNEQFF.

This clonotype was counted between two and nine times. V gene TRBV7-2 combines with J gene TRBJ2-1; perhaps TRBD2 as D (6 bases). Between the trimmed V and J ends, which lost 4 bases and 1 base, there was a span of 11 bases. The V gene's germline CDR1 is SGHTA and CDR2 FQGNSA. CDR3 length: 15 residues. This CDR3 is CASSSTSRSYNEQFF. The CDR3 DNA follows: TGTGCCAGCAGCTCAACTAGCAGGTCCTACAATGAGCAGTTCTTC.

A few counts support this clonotype. The rearrangement joins TRBV6-5 to TRBJ1-1; D ambiguous. The germline CDR1 and CDR2 sequences are MNHEY and SVGAGI. The CDR3 sequence is 13 residues long. V lost 2 bases and J 2 bases, leaving 6 bases between the germline ends. The CDR3 loop is CASSYQLNTEAFF. In nucleotides, the CDR3 is TGTGCCAGCAGTTACCAGCTAAACACTGAAGCTTTCTTT.

This clonotype was detected only a few times. Here the CDR3 reads CASSISTGRTEAFF. DNA of the CDR3: TGTGCCAGCAGTATCTCGACAGGGAGGACTGAAGCTTTCTTT. The V and J genes are TRBV28 and TRBJ1-1, with TRBD1 matching 7 bases. CDR1 is MDHEN and CDR2 is SYDVKM in the germline V gene. The CDR3 spans 14 residues. Trimming cost V 5 bases and J 5 bases; bases outside gene matches: 8.

Remarks on this clonotype: At one boundary the junction diverges from the germline segment, which might be a read error. The V call is TRBV12-5, the J call TRBJ1-1; D is perhaps TRBD1 (5 bases). Germline CDR1 and CDR2: LGHNT and FRNRAP. The CDR3 consists of 14 residues. The CDR3 spells CAGGLTEDYTEAFF. In DNA form, the CDR3 reads TGTGCTGGTGGCCTGACAGAGGATTACACTGAAGCTTTCTTT.

This clonotype was counted between two and nine times. V gene TRBV7-2 combines with J gene TRBJ1-2; D unresolved. Trimming left V 2 bases short and J 7 bases short, with 14 bases between. Germline V gene data show CDR1 as SGHTA and CDR2 as FQGNSA. The CDR3 has 14 amino acids. The CDR3 DNA reads TGTGCCAGCAGCTTACCTGGACGGCTCTTTGGCTACACCTTC. Protein sequence: CASSLPGRLFGYTF.